This T cell receptor beta chain was identified in a study of blood T cell repertoires in COVID-19. Study information: The samples span acute and convalescent COVID-19 from the United States, Italy and Spain. Sources were T cells, B-cell-depleted T cells, or PBMCs; the material itself was cDNA or gDNA.

Original processing notes: From reference gene primer amplification, estimates of nucleated cell counts were derived. Profiled with immunoSEQ multiplex PCR; TCRdb holds only in-frame clones, not every one. The V and J calls and clone size were taken over from that table, and D and trimming were inferred from the DNA. The sample has under 300,000 clones; about 90% are singletons. The sample comprised peripheral blood. The TCR comes from a woman in her thirties or forties with acute or convalescent COVID-19.

CDR3 DNA sequence: TGTGCCAGCAGTTCGACCGGGACAGGGGTGAACACTGAAGCTTTCTTT. Its translation: CASSSTGTGVNTEAFF. The V and J genes are TRBV6-5 and TRBJ1-1; 10 positions agree with TRBD1. This CDR3 is 16 amino acids long. CDR1 is MNHEY, CDR2 SVGAGI, per germline. J lost 0 bases, V lost 4 bases, and 5 bases had no gene match.